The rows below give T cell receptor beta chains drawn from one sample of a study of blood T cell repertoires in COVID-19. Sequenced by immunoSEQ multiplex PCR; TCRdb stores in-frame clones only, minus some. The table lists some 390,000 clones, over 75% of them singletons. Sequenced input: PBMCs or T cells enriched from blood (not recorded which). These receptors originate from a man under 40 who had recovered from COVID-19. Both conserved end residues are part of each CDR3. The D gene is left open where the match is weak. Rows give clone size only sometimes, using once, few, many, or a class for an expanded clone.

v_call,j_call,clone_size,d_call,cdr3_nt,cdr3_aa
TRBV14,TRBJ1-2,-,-,TGTGCCAGCAGCCGCGGGATATCCTATGGCTACACCTTC,CASSRGISYGYTF
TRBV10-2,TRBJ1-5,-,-,TGCGCCAGCAGTGAGTCGGCAGGGAGGGAGAATCAGCCCCAGCATTTT,CASSESAGRENQPQHF
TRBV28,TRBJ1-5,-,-,TGTGCCAGCAGTTCACCTCTCACTCCCCAGCATTTT,CASSSPLTPQHF
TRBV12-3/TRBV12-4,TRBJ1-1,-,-,TGTGCCAGCAGTTTTCGACTGGAAGCTTTCTTT,CASSFRLEAFF
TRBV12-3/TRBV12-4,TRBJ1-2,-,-,TGTGCCAGCAGTTGGGAGGTATACTATGGCTACACCTTC,CASSWEVYYGYTF
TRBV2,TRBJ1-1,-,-,TGTGCCAGCAGGGCGGGACCGAACACTGAAGCTTTCTTT,CASRAGPNTEAFF
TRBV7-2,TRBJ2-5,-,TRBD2,TGTGCCAGCAGCTTAATGCCTAGCGGGAGGACAGAGACCCAGTACTTC,CASSLMPSGRTETQYF
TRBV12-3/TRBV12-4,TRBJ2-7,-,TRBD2,TGTGCCAGCAGTCTAGCGGGAGCCTACGAGCAGTACTTC,CASSLAGAYEQYF
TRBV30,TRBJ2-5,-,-,TGTGCCTGCCGAGAAGAGACCCAGTACTTC,CACREETQYF
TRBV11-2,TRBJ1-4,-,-,TGTGCCAGCAGCCCGGCAACTAATGAAAAACTGTTTTTT,CASSPATNEKLFF
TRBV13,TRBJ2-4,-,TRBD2,TGTGCCAGCCGAGCGGGCGGGACTAGCGAAGCCAAAAACATTCAGTACTTC,CASRAGGTSEAKNIQYF
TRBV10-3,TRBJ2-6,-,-,TGTGCCATCAGTGATACCATTACAGGGCCAGGGGCCAACGTCCTGACTTTC,CAISDTITGPGANVLTF
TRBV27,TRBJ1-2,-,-,TGTGCCAGCAGTTTAGCAGGGGATTCCTATGGCTACACCTTC,CASSLAGDSYGYTF
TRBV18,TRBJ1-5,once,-,TGTGCCAGCTCCCTACTAAATGAGGGTGTAAGCAATCAGCCCCAGCATTTT,CASSLLNEGVSNQPQHF
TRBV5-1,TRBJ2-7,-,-,TGCGCCAGCAGCTTGGCCTTAGACTCTTTCACCTACGAGCAGTACTTC,CASSLALDSFTYEQYF
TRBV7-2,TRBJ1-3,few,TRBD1,TGTGCCAGCAGCCGGGACAGCCCTGGAAACACCATATATTTT,CASSRDSPGNTIYF
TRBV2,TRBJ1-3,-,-,TGTGCCAGCAGTGACGCTGGAAACACCATATATTTT,CASSDAGNTIYF
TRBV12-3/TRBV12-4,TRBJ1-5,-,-,TGTGCCAGCAGTAGGGGGAAAGGTCAGCCCCAGCATTTT,CASSRGKGQPQHF
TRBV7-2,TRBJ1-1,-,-,TGTGCCAGCAGCCGTCGGGGCTGGGGGGTCACTGAAGCTTTCTTT,CASSRRGWGVTEAFF
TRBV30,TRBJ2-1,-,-,TGTGCCTGGGGCGGGATTAGAAATGAGCAGTTCTTC,CAWGGIRNEQFF
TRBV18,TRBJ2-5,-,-,TGTGCCAGCTCACCACTGCGGAACCAAGAGACCCAGTACTTC,CASSPLRNQETQYF